The 13 T cell receptor beta chains below all came from one sample that was sequenced in a study of blood T cell repertoires in COVID-19. Repertoires were generated with immunoSEQ multiplex PCR, while TCRdb's copy carries only in-frame clones and drops some. The data hold about 250,000 clones, with about 79% observed a single time. Sequencing used peripheral blood. The receptors come from a man older than 75 with acute or convalescent COVID-19.

The J gene is TRBJ1-2, the V gene TRBV10-1; 9 bases are shared with TRBD1. The germline gives CDR1 WNHNN, CDR2 SYGVQD (reference sequence). V lost 0 bases to trimming and J lost 8 bases; unmatched junction nucleotides: 13. CDR3 length: 17 amino acids. In DNA, the CDR3 is TGCGCCAGCAGTGAGTCCGCAACAGGGGGCCCCCTTAAGGGCTACACCTTC. This encodes CASSESATGGPLKGYTF.

The chain links TRBV5-1 to TRBJ2-3; D possibly corresponds to TRBD2 (6 bases). V was shortened by 1 base and J by 4 bases, with 16 bases between the two germline ends. Looked up from germline, CDR1 is SGHRS and CDR2 is YFSETQ. This CDR3 spans 16 amino acids. The CDR3 nucleotides read TGCGCCAGCAGCTTGTTAGACGGGAGTGGCTCAGATACGCAGTATTTT. Protein: CASSLLDGSGSDTQYF.

The chain employs TRBV30 and TRBJ2-7; 7 nucleotides line up with TRBD1. This CDR3 is built from 13 residues. V shed 1 base, J shed 2 bases, and the junction held 2 bases outside the gene matches. Germline-derived CDR1 and CDR2 are GTSNPN and SVGIG (reference sequence). As DNA, the CDR3 is TGTGCCTGGAGTGAAGGGGGCCCCTACGAGCAGTACTTC. Encoded protein: CAWSEGGPYEQYF.

The rearrangement links TRBV6-5 to TRBJ1-2, with 8 bases matching TRBD1. Germline V gene lookup returns CDR1 MNHEY and CDR2 SVGAGI. The CDR3 runs 14 residues. V shed 4 bases and J 6 bases; nucleotides not matched to a gene: 7. The CDR3 sequence: CASSFMTGEDGYTF. The DNA for the CDR3 is TGTGCCAGCAGTTTCATGACAGGGGAGGATGGCTACACCTTC.

The chain employs TRBV7-9 and TRBJ1-3; 8 positions match TRBD1. The germline gives CDR1 SEHNR, CDR2 FQNEAQ (reference sequence). This CDR3 spans 15 amino acids. Unmatched junction bases numbered 3, after V lost 5 bases and J lost 0 bases. CDR3 loop: CASSLDRASGNTIYF. For the CDR3, the DNA is TGTGCCAGCAGCCTGGACAGGGCCTCTGGAAACACCATATATTTT.

In its sample, this clone was seen once. The V call is TRBV19, the J call TRBJ1-2; TRBD1 agrees at 8 bases. CDR1 LNHDA and CDR2 SQIVND come from the germline V gene (reference sequence). The CDR3 extends over 11 amino acids. Unmatched junction bases numbered 3, after V lost 9 bases and J lost 6 bases. CDR3 nucleotide sequence: TGTGCCAGCTACAGGGGGAATGGCTACACCTTC. This encodes CASYRGNGYTF. The full variable domain, with the rest looked up from reference TRBV19 and TRBJ1-2, is DGGITQSPKYLFRKEGQNVTLSCEQNLNHDAMYWYRQDPGQGLRLIYYSQIVNDFQKGDIAEGYSVSREKKESFPLTVTSAQKNPTAFYLCASYRGNGYTFGSGTRLTVV.

The chain recombines TRBV1 with TRBJ2-5; the D call of TRBD1 is as the table states it, not checked on the DNA. TRBV1 is a pseudogene. The CDR3 is made up of 17 amino acids. CDR3 residues: CTSSQEADREDWETQYF. The CDR3 coding sequence is TGCACCAGCAGCCAAGAGGCCGACAGGGAGGATTGGGAGACCCAGTACTTC.

The chain joins TRBV27 to TRBJ1-5; TRBD1 might be the D (6 bases). The CDR3 spans 18 residues. Trimming shortened V by 4 bases and J by 0 bases, and 19 bases separated the two germline ends. Germline values: CDR1 MNHEY, CDR2 SMNVEV (reference sequence). CDR3 amino acids: CASSSRYDRLNSNQPQHF. The CDR3 DNA sequence: TGTGCCAGCAGTTCCCGCTATGACAGGCTCAATAGCAATCAGCCCCAGCATTTT.

The chain couples TRBV5-6 to TRBJ2-7, with TRBD2 matching 10 bases. This CDR3 is built from 15 residues. The V and J ends lost 2 bases and 0 bases, in that order; junction bases with no gene match: 2. Per germline, CDR1 SGHDT and CDR2 YYEEEE. CDR3 nucleotide sequence: TGTGCCAGCAGCTTCCTAGCGGGAGACTCCTACGAGCAGTACTTC. This translates into CASSFLAGDSYEQYF.

The V and J genes are TRBV10-3 and TRBJ1-6, with 8 bases fitting TRBD1. This CDR3 spans 15 amino acids. Trimming cost V 6 bases and J 10 bases; bases outside gene matches: 11. Germline V gene data show CDR1 as ENHRY and CDR2 as SYGVKD. CDR3 DNA: TGTGCCATCAGGGGGCTATCGGACAGGGACTCACCCCTCCACTTT. This sequence encodes CAIRGLSDRDSPLHF.

In its sample, this clone was seen once. The rearrangement joins TRBV30 to TRBJ2-7; TRBD1 is a possible D gene (6 bases). V was pared by 1 base and J by 0 bases, with 7 bases between. Germline V gene lookup returns CDR1 GTSNPN and CDR2 SVGIG (reference sequence). The CDR3 runs 13 residues. The CDR3 is CAWSAQGSYEQYF. DNA for the CDR3: TGTGCCTGGAGTGCACAGGGCTCCTACGAGCAGTACTTC. The full variable domain, with the rest looked up from reference TRBV30 and TRBJ2-7, is SQTIHQWPATLVQPVGSPLSLECTVEGTSNPNLYWYRQAAGRGLQLLFYSVGIGQISSEVPQNLSASRPQDRQFILSSKKLLLSDSGFYLCAWSAQGSYEQYFGPGTRLTVT.

This chain connects TRBV3-1 (or the pseudogene TRBV3-2) to TRBJ1-5, with D uncertain. CDR3 length equals 15 residues. Trimming left V 1 base short and J 0 bases short, with 7 bases between. The germline V gene encodes CDR1 LGHDT and CDR2 YNNKEL (reference sequence). The CDR3 sequence is CASSQGSYSNQPQHF. Here the CDR3 DNA reads TGTGCCAGCAGCCAAGGCAGTTATAGCAATCAGCCCCAGCATTTT.

A note on this clone: This sample also contains other DNA sequences that code for the same CDR3. The genes are TRBV27 and TRBJ2-7, with 9 bases fitting TRBD1. CDR3 length equals 15 residues. The V segment lost 0 bases and the J segment 4 bases; nucleotides outside the gene matches: 4. Germline V lookup: CDR1 MNHEY, CDR2 SMNVEV (reference sequence). The CDR3 spells CASSLSGTGLYEQYF. In nucleotides, the CDR3 is TGTGCCAGCAGTTTATCAGGGACAGGGTTATACGAGCAGTACTTC.